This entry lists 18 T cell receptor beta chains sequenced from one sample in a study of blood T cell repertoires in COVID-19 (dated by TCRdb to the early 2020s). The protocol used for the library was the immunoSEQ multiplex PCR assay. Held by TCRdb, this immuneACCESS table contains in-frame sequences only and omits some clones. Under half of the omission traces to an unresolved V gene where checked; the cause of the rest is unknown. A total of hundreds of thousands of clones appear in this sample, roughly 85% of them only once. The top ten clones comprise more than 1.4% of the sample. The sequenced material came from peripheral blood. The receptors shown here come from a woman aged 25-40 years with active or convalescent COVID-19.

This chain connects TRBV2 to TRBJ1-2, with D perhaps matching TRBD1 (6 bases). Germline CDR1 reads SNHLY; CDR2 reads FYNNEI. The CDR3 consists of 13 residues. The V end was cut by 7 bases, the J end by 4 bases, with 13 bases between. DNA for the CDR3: TGTGCCAGCAATAGACAGGCCCTCTATGGCTACACCTTC. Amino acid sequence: CASNRQALYGYTF.

CDR3 DNA: TGTGCCAGCAGCCGACAGGGGCGGGAATCACCCCTCCACTTT. This translates into CASSRQGRESPLHF. The chain couples TRBV6-5 to TRBJ1-6; 8 bases map to TRBD1. The CDR3 is made up of 14 amino acids. Germline-derived CDR1 and CDR2 are MNHEY and SVGAGI. The junction had 8 bases not matched to a gene; V was cut back by 6 bases and J by 10 bases.

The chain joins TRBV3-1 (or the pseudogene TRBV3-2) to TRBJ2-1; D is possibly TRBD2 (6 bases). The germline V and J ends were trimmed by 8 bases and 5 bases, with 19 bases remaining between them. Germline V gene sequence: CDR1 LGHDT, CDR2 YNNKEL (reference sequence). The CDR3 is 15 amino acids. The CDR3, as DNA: TGTGCCAGCCGTCCTGGGGGGTGGGGGGACAATGAGCAGTTCTTC. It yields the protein CASRPGGWGDNEQFF.

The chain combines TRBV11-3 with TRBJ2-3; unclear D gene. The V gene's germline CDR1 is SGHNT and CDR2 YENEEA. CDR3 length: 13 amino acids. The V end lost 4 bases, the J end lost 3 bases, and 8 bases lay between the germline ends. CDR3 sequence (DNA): TGTGCCAGCAGCTCTCTACCGACAGATACGCAGTATTTT. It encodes CASSSLPTDTQYF.

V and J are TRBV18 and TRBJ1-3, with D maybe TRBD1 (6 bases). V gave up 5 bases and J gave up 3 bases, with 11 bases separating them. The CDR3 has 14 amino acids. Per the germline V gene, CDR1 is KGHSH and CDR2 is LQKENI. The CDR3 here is CASSIQGVGNTIYF. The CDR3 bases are TGTGCCAGCTCAATACAGGGAGTTGGAAACACCATATATTTT.

CDR3 region: CASSFPGAYNEQFF. The CDR3 bases are TGCGCCAGCAGCTTCCCAGGGGCCTACAATGAGCAGTTCTTC. The chain is built from TRBV5-1 and TRBJ2-1; D possibly corresponds to TRBD1 (6 bases). This CDR3 has 14 amino acids. Trimming removed 2 bases at V and 2 bases at J, with 8 bases between. CDR1 and CDR2 from the germline V gene are SGHRS and YFSETQ.

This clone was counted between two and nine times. The CDR3 bases are TGCGCCAGCAGTTGGACCAGGGCAACTAATGAAAAACTGTTTTTT. Protein: CASSWTRATNEKLFF. V is TRBV4-1 and J is TRBJ1-4, with D perhaps TRBD1 (5 bases). This CDR3 is 15 amino acids long. The germline gives CDR1 MGHRA, CDR2 YSYEKL. V was cut by 6 bases and J by 0 bases, with 11 bases left in between.

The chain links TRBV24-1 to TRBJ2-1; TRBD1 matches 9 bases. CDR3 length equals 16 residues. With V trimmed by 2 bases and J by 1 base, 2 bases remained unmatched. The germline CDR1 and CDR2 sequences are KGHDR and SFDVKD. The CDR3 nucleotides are TGTGCCACCAGTGATTGGGACAGGGAATCCTACAATGAGCAGTTCTTC. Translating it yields CATSDWDRESYNEQFF.

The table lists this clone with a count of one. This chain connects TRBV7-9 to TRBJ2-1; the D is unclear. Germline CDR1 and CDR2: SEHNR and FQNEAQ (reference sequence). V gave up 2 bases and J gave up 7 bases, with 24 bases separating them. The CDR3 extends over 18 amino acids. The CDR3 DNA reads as TGTGCCAGCAGCTTACGGCCCGGCCTCTTCGAAACGGAGAATGAGCAGTTCTTC. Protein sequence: CASSLRPGLFETENEQFF.

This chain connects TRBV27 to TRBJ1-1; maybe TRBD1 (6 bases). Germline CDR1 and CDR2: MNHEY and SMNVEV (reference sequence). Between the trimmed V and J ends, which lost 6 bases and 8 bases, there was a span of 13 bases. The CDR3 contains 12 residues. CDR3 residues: CASRVGGGEAFF. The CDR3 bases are TGTGCCAGCAGGGTAGGGGGGGGCGAAGCTTTCTTT.

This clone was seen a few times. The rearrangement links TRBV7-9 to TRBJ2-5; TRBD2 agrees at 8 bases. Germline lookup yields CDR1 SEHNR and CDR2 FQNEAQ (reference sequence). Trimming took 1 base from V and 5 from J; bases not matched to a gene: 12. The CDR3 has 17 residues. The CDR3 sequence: CASSLGPREGYGETQYF. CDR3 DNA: TGTGCCAGCAGCTTAGGTCCTCGGGAGGGGTACGGCGAGACCCAGTACTTC.

CDR3 coding DNA: TGTGCCAGCAGTTACGACAGGGGAGGGGTGAACACTGAAGCTTTCTTT. Translation: CASSYDRGGVNTEAFF. This sequence joins TRBV6-6 and TRBJ1-1, with 8 bases identical to TRBD1. CDR1 and CDR2 from the germline V gene are MNHNY and SVGAGI (reference sequence). The V gene end was trimmed by 2 bases and the J gene end by 0 bases; junction bases not matched to a gene: 5. The CDR3 contains 16 residues.

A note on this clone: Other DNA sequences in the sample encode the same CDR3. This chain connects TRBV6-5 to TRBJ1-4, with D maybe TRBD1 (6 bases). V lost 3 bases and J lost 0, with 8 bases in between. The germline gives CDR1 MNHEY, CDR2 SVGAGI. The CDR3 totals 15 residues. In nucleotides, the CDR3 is TGTGCCAGCAGTTATTCAGGGGCAACTAATGAAAAACTGTTTTTT. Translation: CASSYSGATNEKLFF.

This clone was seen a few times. CDR3 in amino acids: CASSFLGAHTGELFF. The CDR3 DNA follows: TGTGCCAGCAGCTTCTTGGGGGCGCACACCGGGGAGCTGTTTTTT. V and J are TRBV5-5 and TRBJ2-2, with D perhaps matching TRBD1 (6 bases). Trimming took off 2 bases at V and 3 bases at J, with 11 bases between the two ends. The germline V gene encodes CDR1 SGHKS and CDR2 YYEKEE (reference sequence). The CDR3 has 15 residues.

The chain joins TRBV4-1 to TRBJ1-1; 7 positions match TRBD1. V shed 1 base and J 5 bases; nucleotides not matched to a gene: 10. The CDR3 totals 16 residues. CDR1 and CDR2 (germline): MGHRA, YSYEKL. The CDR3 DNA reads TGCGCCAGCAGCCAAGTACCTCAGGGGGTGGGGACTGAAGCTTTCTTT. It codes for CASSQVPQGVGTEAFF.

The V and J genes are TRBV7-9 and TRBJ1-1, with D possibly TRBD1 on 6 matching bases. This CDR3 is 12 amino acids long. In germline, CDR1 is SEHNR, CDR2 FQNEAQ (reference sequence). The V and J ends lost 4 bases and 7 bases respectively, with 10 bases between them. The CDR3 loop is CASSSDSIEAFF. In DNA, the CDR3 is TGTGCCAGCAGCTCGGACAGCATTGAAGCTTTCTTT.

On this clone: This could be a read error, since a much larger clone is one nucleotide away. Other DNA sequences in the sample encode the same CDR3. The CDR3 DNA sequence: TGTGCCAGCAGCCCGGGGGGAACTGAAGCTTTCTTT. It is translated as CASSPGGTEAFF. V usage is TRBV6-5 and J usage is TRBJ1-1; tentative D call: TRBD1 (5 bases). Germline CDR1 is MNHEY and CDR2 is SVGAGI. This CDR3 has 12 residues. The V gene lost 6 bases and the J gene lost 5 bases, with 10 bases spanning the gap.

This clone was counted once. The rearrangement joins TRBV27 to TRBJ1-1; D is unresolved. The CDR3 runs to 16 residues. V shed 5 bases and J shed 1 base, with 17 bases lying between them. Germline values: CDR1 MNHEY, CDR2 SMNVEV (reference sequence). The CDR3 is CASSLRPTQKNTEAFF. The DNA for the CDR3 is TGTGCCAGCAGTCTCCGACCGACACAAAAGAACACTGAAGCTTTCTTT.